What follows are 20 T cell receptor beta chains derived from one specimen sequenced in a study of cytomegalovirus exposure and HLA in healthy donors. The PCR contained 60 Vbeta and 13 Jbeta primers. This table comes from immunoSEQ multiplex PCR, and its TCRdb copy is limited to in-frame clones, with some not included. The table includes around 110,000 clones, roughly four fifths detected once. The sequencing sample was made of PBMCs. Receptors were obtained from a male donor in good health and CMV-seropositive.

The rearrangement uses TRBV7-2 and TRBJ2-5; D gene ambiguous. Trimming cost V 5 bases and J 5 bases, with 9 bases left between them. The CDR3 is 12 amino acids. Germline V gives CDR1 SGHTA, CDR2 FQGNSA. CDR3 bases: TGTGCCAGCAGCCTTAGCCGTGAGACCCAGTACTTC. Its translation is CASSLSRETQYF. Looking up the rest from reference TRBV7-2 and TRBJ2-5 gives the full variable domain: GAGVSQSPSNKVTEKGKDVELRCDPISGHTALYWYRQSLGQGLEFLIYFQGNSAPDKSGLPSDRFSAERTGGSVSTLTIQRTQQEDSAVYLCASSLSRETQYFGPGTRLLVL.

The V and J genes are TRBV9 and TRBJ2-1; 9 positions match TRBD2. This CDR3 spans 16 amino acids. Trimming at V came to 3 bases and at J to 9 bases, leaving 13 bases not matched to a gene. Germline V gene data show CDR1 as SGDLS and CDR2 as YYNGEE. The CDR3 spells CASSAQNRIAGVEQFF. In DNA, the CDR3 is TGTGCCAGCAGCGCCCAAAACCGAATAGCGGGAGTTGAGCAGTTCTTC.

The chain uses TRBV9 and TRBJ2-7; 9 bases are shared with TRBD1. Germline V gene lookup returns CDR1 SGDLS and CDR2 YYNGEE. This CDR3 is 15 amino acids long. V trimming: 3 bases; J trimming: 0 bases; junction bases outside the gene matches: 4. The CDR3 nucleotides are TGTGCCAGCAGCGGAGGACAGGGGTTCTCCTACGAGCAGTACTTC. Translated: CASSGGQGFSYEQYF.

This clone was observed once. J is TRBJ2-1 and V is TRBV29-1; D unresolved. The germline V and J ends were trimmed by 6 bases and 5 bases, with 11 bases remaining between them. This CDR3 region has 12 residues. The germline gives CDR1 SQVTM, CDR2 ANQGSEA. CDR3 sequence: CSVTARHNEQFF. The CDR3, as DNA: TGCAGCGTGACGGCTAGACACAATGAGCAGTTCTTC.

The V call is TRBV5-4, the J call TRBJ2-5; 10 bases fit TRBD2. Germline V CDR1 and CDR2: SGHNT, YYREEE (reference sequence). After removal of 0 bases from V and 12 bases from J, the junction contained 11 bases not matched to a gene. The CDR3 has 15 amino acids. CDR3 sequence reads: CASSLAEVSGGPEYF. The CDR3 DNA is TGTGCCAGCAGCTTGGCGGAGGTTAGCGGGGGGCCGGAGTACTTC.

This chain joins TRBV28 and TRBJ2-3; TRBD1 matches at 11 bases. This CDR3 has 16 amino acids. V lost 5 bases, J lost 5 bases, and 9 bases stayed unmatched. Germline V gives CDR1 MDHEN, CDR2 SYDVKM. CDR3 region: CASSPAGTGGEDTQYF. The CDR3 DNA reads TGTGCCAGCAGTCCCGCCGGGACAGGGGGTGAAGATACGCAGTATTTT. The complete variable domain, with remaining parts taken from reference TRBV28 and TRBJ2-3, reads DVKVTQSSRYLVKRTGEKVFLECVQDMDHENMFWYRQDPGLGLRLIYFSYDVKMKEKGDIPEGYSVSREKKERFSLILESASTNQTSMYLCASSPAGTGGEDTQYFGPGTRLTVL.

The gene calls are TRBV9 and TRBJ2-1; 9 bases are shared with TRBD2. The ends lost 4 bases at V and 9 bases at J; junction bases unmatched: 11. The CDR3 runs to 15 residues. Germline-derived CDR1 and CDR2 are SGDLS and YYNGEE. CDR3: CASSRINSGSVEQFF. The CDR3 DNA sequence: TGTGCCAGCAGCCGAATCAATAGCGGGAGTGTTGAGCAGTTCTTC.

The genes are TRBV5-1 and TRBJ2-7; 7 bases are a match to TRBD1. The CDR3 loop spans 14 amino acids. Germline CDR1 is SGHRS and CDR2 is YFSETQ. V dropped 0 bases and J dropped 4; count of bases not matched to a gene: 4. The chain's CDR3 is CASSLGTGEYEQYF. The CDR3 DNA reads TGCGCCAGCAGCTTGGGGACAGGAGAATACGAGCAGTACTTC.

CDR3 DNA sequence: TGTGCCAGCAGGGGCGGACAGATAAACACTGAAGCTTTCTTT. As protein: CASRGGQINTEAFF. The J gene is TRBJ1-1, the V gene TRBV2; perhaps TRBD1 as D (6 bases). In germline, CDR1 is SNHLY, CDR2 FYNNEI. CDR3 length equals 14 residues. Trimming removed 6 bases at V and 2 bases at J, with 13 bases between.

The chain carries TRBV2 and TRBJ1-5; 9 bases fit TRBD1. Germline assignment: CDR1 SNHLY and CDR2 FYNNEI. The CDR3 is 16 residues long. J was trimmed by 7 bases and V by 6 bases; bases with no gene match: 13. The CDR3 coding sequence is TGTGCCAGCAGGACGGGACAGGGTGTGGGGGGGCAGCCCCAGCATTTT. Its protein product is CASRTGQGVGGQPQHF.

This chain joins TRBV29-1 and TRBJ1-2; 11 bases are shared with TRBD1. The trim removed 6 bases at V and 6 bases at J, leaving 9 bases unmatched. Germline assignment: CDR1 SQVTM and CDR2 ANQGSEA. There are 14 residues in the CDR3. CDR3 region: CSVLRTGGGDGYTF. CDR3 coding DNA: TGCAGCGTCCTCCGGACAGGGGGCGGGGATGGCTACACCTTC.

The V and J genes are TRBV28 and TRBJ1-5; 7 positions match TRBD1. This CDR3 is built from 16 residues. Germline CDR1 is MDHEN and CDR2 is SYDVKM. J lost 4 bases, V lost 8 bases, and 14 bases had no gene match. CDR3 region: CASHRWAGGGNQPQHF. The CDR3 bases are TGTGCCAGCCACCGTTGGGCAGGGGGTGGGAATCAGCCCCAGCATTTT.

This chain joins TRBV4-2 and TRBJ2-3, with TRBD2 matching 8 bases. The CDR3 spans 16 residues. Germline CDR1 reads LGHNA; CDR2 reads YNFKEQ. V gave up 0 bases and J gave up 0 bases; unmatched junction bases: 2. The CDR3 sequence is CASSQEPSGSTDTQYF. The CDR3, as DNA: TGTGCCAGCAGCCAAGAACCTAGCGGGAGCACAGATACGCAGTATTTT.

V is TRBV5-1 and J is TRBJ1-1, with D possibly matching TRBD1 (6 bases). V shed 4 bases and J shed 1 base, with 11 bases lying between them. Germline V gene data show CDR1 as SGHRS and CDR2 as YFSETQ. The CDR3 consists of 14 residues. CDR3: CASSILTGNTEAFF. CDR3 nucleotides: TGCGCCAGCAGCATCCTGACAGGGAACACTGAAGCTTTCTTT.

The chain couples TRBV5-6 to TRBJ1-1; D is possibly TRBD1 (6 bases). Germline V gene data show CDR1 as SGHDT and CDR2 as YYEEEE. CDR3 length: 12 amino acids. Trimming stripped 2 bases from V and 10 bases from J, with 12 bases between. The CDR3 DNA follows: TGTGCCAGCAGCTTCGGGACATCTGGAGCTTTCTTT. The encoded protein is CASSFGTSGAFF.

This sequence joins TRBV19 and TRBJ2-1; D call uncertain. Deletions cut 6 bases from V and 8 bases from J, with 8 bases between. Germline CDR1 LNHDA, CDR2 SQIVND (reference sequence). This CDR3 region has 11 residues. The CDR3 coding sequence is TGTGCCAGTAGCCAGAACGATGAGCAGTTCTTC. As protein: CASSQNDEQFF. The entire variable domain, with the rest obtained from reference TRBV19 and TRBJ2-1, is as follows: DGGITQSPKYLFRKEGQNVTLSCEQNLNHDAMYWYRQDPGQGLRLIYYSQIVNDFQKGDIAEGYSVSREKKESFPLTVTSAQKNPTAFYLCASSQNDEQFFGPGTRLTVL.

V and J are TRBV28 and TRBJ2-3; the match to TRBD2 covers 8 bases. In germline, CDR1 is MDHEN, CDR2 SYDVKM. The ends lost 5 bases at V and 4 bases at J; junction bases unmatched: 11. This CDR3 spans 16 amino acids. The CDR3 sequence: CASSDSGLAGPDTQYF. The CDR3 nucleotides are TGTGCCAGCAGTGACTCGGGCCTAGCGGGTCCAGATACGCAGTATTTT.

The chain is built from TRBV5-1 and TRBJ2-3, with a tentative D call TRBD2 (7 bases). Between the trimmed V and J ends, which lost 6 bases and 5 bases, there was a span of 19 bases. The CDR3 consists of 15 residues. Germline V gene data show CDR1 as SGHRS and CDR2 as YFSETQ. As DNA, the CDR3 is TGCGCCAGCATCAAGGAGGGGGGGCGAGTAGATACGCAGTATTTT. Translated, it gives CASIKEGGRVDTQYF.

The chain employs TRBV7-6 and TRBJ1-1; D perhaps matches TRBD1 (6 bases). CDR1 and CDR2 (germline): SGHVS, FNYEAQ. V was trimmed by 6 bases and J by 1 base, leaving 9 bases between them. The CDR3 has 13 amino acids. CDR3 coding DNA: TGTGCCAGCAGAGCGACAGGGAACACTGAAGCTTTCTTT. Protein: CASRATGNTEAFF.

This clone was picked up many times. The chain employs TRBV2 and TRBJ2-1, with 8 bases matching TRBD2. The CDR3 contains 14 residues. V trimming: 10 bases; J trimming: 5 bases; junction bases outside the gene matches: 10. Germline assignment: CDR1 SNHLY and CDR2 FYNNEI. CDR3 in amino acids: CATLRRGANNEQFF. In nucleotides, the CDR3 is TGTGCCACTTTGAGGCGGGGGGCTAACAATGAGCAGTTCTTC.